Sequencing of this T cell receptor beta chain was carried out in a study of CXCR3-negative and CXCR3-positive naive CD8 T cells. The CDR3 covers 16 residues. Germline CDR1 reads SGHVS; CDR2 reads FQNEAQ. A word on this clonotype: As yet, its antigen is unknown.

General study findings and limits: Naive subsets were similarly diverse, while memory CD8+ repertoires were much less diverse. Researchers report that CXCR3-positive naive cells carry more hydrophobic TRB CDR3s than CXCR3-negative naive cells.

Libraries of TRB cDNA were made by 5' RACE and carried UMIs. Reprocessing the 5' RACE reads, TCRdb reports a single entry for every CDR3 protein and omits DNA. The sample totals approximately 59,000 distinct CDR3 sequences; its top ten clones hold 0.71%. Sequencing was performed on naive CXCR3+ CD8+ T cells from blood. The sample's subset: CD45RO-CCR7+CD27+CD95- naive CD8+ T cells expressing CXCR3 (TNR3+). The V and J genes are TRBV7-8 and TRBJ1-5; there is no DNA to check the TCRdb D call of TRBD1. The source of this sequence is a human donor in good health. Some clones in this sample may be carry-over from other donors' samples. The CDR3: CASSPTKAGVVQPQHF.